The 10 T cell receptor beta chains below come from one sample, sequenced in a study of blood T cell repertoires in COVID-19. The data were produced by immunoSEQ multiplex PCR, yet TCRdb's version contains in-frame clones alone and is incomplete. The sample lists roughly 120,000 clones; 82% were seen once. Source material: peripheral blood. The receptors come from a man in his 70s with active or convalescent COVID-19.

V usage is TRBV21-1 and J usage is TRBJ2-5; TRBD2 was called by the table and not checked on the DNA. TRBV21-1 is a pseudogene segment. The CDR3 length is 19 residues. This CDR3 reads CASSKVWASRASYQETQYF. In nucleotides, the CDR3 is TGTGCCAGCAGCAAAGTCTGGGCTAGCAGAGCATCGTACCAAGAGACCCAGTACTTC.

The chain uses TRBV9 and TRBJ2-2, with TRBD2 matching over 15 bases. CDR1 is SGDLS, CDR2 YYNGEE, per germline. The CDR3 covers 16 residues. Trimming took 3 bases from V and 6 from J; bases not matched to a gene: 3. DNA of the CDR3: TGTGCCAGCAGCGACGGGACTAGCGGGGGGCCCGGGGAGCTGTTTTTT. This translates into CASSDGTSGGPGELFF.

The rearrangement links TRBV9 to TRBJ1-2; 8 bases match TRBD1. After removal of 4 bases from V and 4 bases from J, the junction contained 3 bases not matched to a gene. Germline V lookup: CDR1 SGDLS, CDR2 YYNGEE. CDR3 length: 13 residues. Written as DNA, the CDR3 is TGTGCCAGCAGCCCGCAGGGGGCCTATGGCTACACCTTC. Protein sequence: CASSPQGAYGYTF.

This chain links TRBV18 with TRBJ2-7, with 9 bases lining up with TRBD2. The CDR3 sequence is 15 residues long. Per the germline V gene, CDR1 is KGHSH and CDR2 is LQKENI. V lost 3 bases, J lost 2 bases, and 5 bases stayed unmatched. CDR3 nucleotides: TGTGCCAGCTCACCGACTAGCGGAACCGCCTACGAGCAGTACTTC. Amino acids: CASSPTSGTAYEQYF.

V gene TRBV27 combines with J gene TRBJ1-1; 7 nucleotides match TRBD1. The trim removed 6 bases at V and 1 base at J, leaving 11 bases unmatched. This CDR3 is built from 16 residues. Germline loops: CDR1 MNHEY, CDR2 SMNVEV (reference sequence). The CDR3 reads CASSPTSTGTNTEAFF. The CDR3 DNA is TGTGCCAGCAGCCCGACTTCGACAGGGACGAACACTGAAGCTTTCTTT.

The CDR3: CASSSSLYGYTF. The CDR3 DNA reads as TGTGCCAGCAGTTCTAGTCTCTATGGCTACACCTTC. The chain combines TRBV6-5 with TRBJ1-2; the D is unclear. V lost 4 bases and J 4 bases, leaving 7 bases between the germline ends. Germline lookup yields CDR1 MNHEY and CDR2 SVGAGI. The CDR3 contains 12 residues.

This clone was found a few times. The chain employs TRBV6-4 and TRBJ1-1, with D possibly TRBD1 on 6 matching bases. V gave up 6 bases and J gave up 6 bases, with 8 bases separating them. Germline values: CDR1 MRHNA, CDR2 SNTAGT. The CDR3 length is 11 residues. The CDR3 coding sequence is TGTGCCAGCAGGCAGGGGTCTGAAGCTTTCTTT. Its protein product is CASRQGSEAFF.

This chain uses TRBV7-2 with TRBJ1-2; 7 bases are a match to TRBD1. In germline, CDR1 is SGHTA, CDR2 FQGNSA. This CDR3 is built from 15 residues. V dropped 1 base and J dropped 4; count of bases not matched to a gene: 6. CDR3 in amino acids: CASSLVGQGGYGYTF. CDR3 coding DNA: TGTGCCAGCAGCTTAGTGGGGCAGGGGGGCTATGGCTACACCTTC.

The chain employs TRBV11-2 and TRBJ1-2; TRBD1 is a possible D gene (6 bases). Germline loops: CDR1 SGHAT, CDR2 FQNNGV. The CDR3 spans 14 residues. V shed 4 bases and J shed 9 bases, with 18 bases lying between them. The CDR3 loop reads CASSSTGNYSSYTF. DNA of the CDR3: TGTGCCAGCAGCTCGACAGGAAATTATTCCAGCTACACCTTC.

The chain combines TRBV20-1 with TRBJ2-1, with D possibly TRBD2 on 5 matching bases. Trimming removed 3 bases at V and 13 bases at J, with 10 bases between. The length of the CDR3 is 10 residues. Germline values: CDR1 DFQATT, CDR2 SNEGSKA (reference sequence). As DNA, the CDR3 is TGCAGTGCTAGTTTTGGGAGACAGTTCTTC. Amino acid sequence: CSASFGRQFF.